The sequence of this TCR beta chain was determined in a study of a mutant IDH1 vaccine in newly diagnosed glioma. Some clones are missing from TCRdb's copy, which holds only in-frame ones; the method was immunoSEQ multiplex PCR. The sample carries some 120,000 clones, over 75% recorded once. Stated time point: week 11, during vaccination. In the vaccine, a single dose held 300 ug of the mutant IDH1 20-mer peptide, along with topical imiquimod. The CDR3 has 15 residues. Germline CDR1 and CDR2: SGHNT and YYREEE (reference sequence). The V gene lost 5 bases and the J gene lost 0 bases, with 15 bases spanning the gap. With regard to this clone: As yet, its antigen is unknown.

The V call is TRBV5-4, the J call TRBJ2-7; TRBD1 or TRBD2 may be the D gene (5 bases each). The clonotype comes from a middle-aged man with glioma. Sequenced material: PBMCs, taken from a glioma patient whose treatment included an IDH1 peptide vaccine. CDR3: CASSLPGAGSYEQYF. Written as DNA, the CDR3 is TGTGCCAGCAGTTTACCCGGGGCAGGCTCCTACGAGCAGTACTTC.